What follows are 29 T cell receptor beta chains derived from one specimen sequenced in a study of blood T cell repertoires in COVID-19. Assay used: immunoSEQ multiplex PCR; TCRdb lists only in-frame clones, some missing. The data show about 270,000 clones, around four fifths seen once. Sequencing was carried out using peripheral blood. The receptor source for this set is a woman aged 45-65 years with active or convalescent COVID-19.

This chain links TRBV27 with TRBJ1-1; D not resolved. Germline V gene data show CDR1 as MNHEY and CDR2 as SMNVEV (reference sequence). This CDR3 region has 14 residues. V was cut by 8 bases and J by 2 bases, with 15 bases left in between. The CDR3 coding sequence is TGTGCCAGCCCGTCCCTCGGGGTTAACACTGAAGCTTTCTTT. Its protein is CASPSLGVNTEAFF.

CDR3 residues: CASSSSSSTGTGGTGELFF. The CDR3 DNA reads TGTGCCAGCAGCAGTTCATCTTCTACCGGGACAGGGGGCACCGGGGAGCTGTTTTTT. The chain is built from TRBV21-1 and TRBJ2-2; the table's D call, TRBD1, was not checked against the DNA. TRBV21-1 is classified as a pseudogene. This CDR3 comprises 19 residues.

The rearrangement uses TRBV29-1 and TRBJ2-7; 8 nucleotides match TRBD1. The CDR3 spans 12 residues. Per the germline V gene, CDR1 is SQVTM and CDR2 is ANQGSEA. V shed 5 bases, J shed 6 bases, and the junction held 6 bases outside the gene matches. CDR3 region: CSVSGRGLEQYF. Written as DNA, the CDR3 is TGCAGCGTTTCGGGCAGGGGGCTCGAGCAGTACTTC.

This sequence joins TRBV7-2 and TRBJ2-4, with D hard to call. The CDR3 covers 13 residues. V lost 1 base to trimming and J lost 4 bases, with 5 bases between them. Germline CDR1 and CDR2: SGHTA and FQGNSA. The CDR3 DNA sequence: TGTGCCAGCAGCTTAGACGGGAAAAACATTCAGTACTTC. Its translation: CASSLDGKNIQYF. Using reference TRBV7-2 and TRBJ2-4 for the parts outside the CDR3, the full variable domain is GAGVSQSPSNKVTEKGKDVELRCDPISGHTALYWYRQSLGQGLEFLIYFQGNSAPDKSGLPSDRFSAERTGGSVSTLTIQRTQQEDSAVYLCASSLDGKNIQYFGAGTRLSVL.

As regards this clone: Other DNA sequences of this sample code for an identical CDR3. V usage is TRBV5-1 and J usage is TRBJ1-1; possibly TRBD1 for D (5 bases). Trimming removed 2 bases at V and 2 bases at J, with 7 bases between. Germline-derived CDR1 and CDR2 are SGHRS and YFSETQ. The length of the CDR3 is 13 residues. In DNA form, the CDR3 reads TGCGCCAGCAGCTTTACAGGAAACACTGAAGCTTTCTTT. This codes for CASSFTGNTEAFF.

The CDR3 protein is CASSSGQRRTDTQYF. The CDR3 nucleotides are TGCGCCAGCAGTTCTGGACAGCGCCGCACAGATACGCAGTATTTT. The V and J genes are TRBV5-1 and TRBJ2-3, with D possibly TRBD1 on 6 matching bases. V was pared by 5 bases and J by 1 base, with 14 bases between. The CDR3 is made up of 15 amino acids. Germline loops: CDR1 SGHRS, CDR2 YFSETQ.

This sequence joins TRBV28 and TRBJ1-1, with D hard to call. The CDR3 is 17 residues long. Germline V gene sequence: CDR1 MDHEN, CDR2 SYDVKM. The V end lost 6 bases, the J end lost 1 base, and 21 bases lay between the germline ends. The CDR3 bases are TGTGCCAGCAGCCGCCGTCTGACTCAACTGGGGAACACTGAAGCTTTCTTT. Protein sequence: CASSRRLTQLGNTEAFF.

The chain uses TRBV5-4 and TRBJ2-7; 9 bases are shared with TRBD2. The V and J ends lost 1 base and 4 bases, in that order; junction bases with no gene match: 3. The CDR3 totals 14 residues. Germline V gene data show CDR1 as SGHNT and CDR2 as YYREEE (reference sequence). CDR3 nucleotides: TGTGCCAGCAGCTTGAATAGCGGGAGTTACGAGCAGTACTTC. This encodes CASSLNSGSYEQYF.

The rearrangement uses TRBV25-1 and TRBJ2-7; no firm D call. Trimming pared 6 bases from V and 2 bases from J, leaving 14 bases between. The germline V gene has CDR1 MGHDK and CDR2 SYGVNS. The CDR3 is made up of 14 amino acids. This CDR3 is CASRDGSLPYEQYF. Here the CDR3 DNA reads TGTGCCAGCAGAGACGGGTCTCTACCCTACGAGCAGTACTTC.

This CDR3 is CASSIDQGLSKGFNTEAFF. The CDR3, as DNA: TGTGCCAGTAGTATAGACCAGGGCCTCTCGAAGGGTTTCAACACTGAAGCTTTCTTT. The chain couples TRBV19 to TRBJ1-1; D may be TRBD1 (5 bases). The CDR3 covers 19 residues. Per germline, CDR1 LNHDA and CDR2 SQIVND (reference sequence). V was pared by 0 bases and J by 2 bases, with 22 bases between.

This rearrangement joins TRBV9 to TRBJ2-7; 8 bases match TRBD2. CDR1 is SGDLS and CDR2 is YYNGEE in the germline V gene. The CDR3 is 16 residues long. Losses at the gene ends were 1 base for V and 3 bases for J; bases not matched to a gene: 9. The CDR3 reads CASSVSGGPPDYEQYF. The CDR3 bases are TGTGCCAGCAGCGTATCGGGGGGGCCACCAGACTACGAGCAGTACTTC.

The chain uses TRBV7-3 and TRBJ2-1; 9 nucleotides line up with TRBD2. This CDR3 spans 17 amino acids. The junction had 3 bases not matched to a gene; V was cut back by 0 bases and J by 0 bases. Germline lookup yields CDR1 SGHTA and CDR2 FQGTGA. The CDR3 sequence is CASSLTLAGSSYNEQFF. CDR3 bases: TGTGCCAGCAGCTTAACCCTAGCGGGAAGCTCCTACAATGAGCAGTTCTTC.

The chain couples TRBV25-1 to TRBJ2-1, with 8 bases identical to TRBD2. CDR1 MGHDK and CDR2 SYGVNS come from the germline V gene. The V and J ends lost 3 bases and 0 bases, in that order; junction bases with no gene match: 7. This CDR3 region has 17 residues. CDR3 in amino acids: CASSDRWSGSSYNEQFF. DNA for the CDR3: TGTGCCAGCAGTGATCGTTGGAGCGGGAGCTCCTACAATGAGCAGTTCTTC.

The chain employs TRBV28 and TRBJ1-6; D unclear. Per germline, CDR1 MDHEN and CDR2 SYDVKM. V dropped 10 bases and J dropped 9 bases, with 13 bases sitting between them. This CDR3 has 12 amino acids. CDR3 nucleotides: TGTGCCACTTCCGGGGTGCGTTCACCCCTCCACTTT. It is translated as CATSGVRSPLHF.

The V and J genes are TRBV28 and TRBJ1-2; D gene ambiguous. The V and J ends lost 3 bases and 6 bases respectively, with 11 bases between them. The germline gives CDR1 MDHEN, CDR2 SYDVKM. The CDR3 sequence is 13 residues long. Here the CDR3 reads CASSLGVWDGYTF. CDR3 bases: TGTGCCAGCAGTTTGGGAGTTTGGGATGGCTACACCTTC.

The CDR3 region has the DNA TGTGCCAGCAGCGCTAACCCTTCAGATACGCAGTATTTT. Translated, it gives CASSANPSDTQYF. The chain links TRBV7-2 to TRBJ2-3; D is uncertain. V shed 5 bases and J shed 4 bases, with 10 bases lying between them. There are 13 residues in the CDR3. Germline V lookup: CDR1 SGHTA, CDR2 FQGNSA.

V and J are TRBV7-9 and TRBJ2-3; possible D gene TRBD1, 5 bases. Per germline, CDR1 SEHNR and CDR2 FQNEAQ (reference sequence). Trimming removed 6 bases from V and 2 bases from J, with 18 bases in between. This CDR3 has 16 residues. As DNA, the CDR3 is TGTGCCAGCAGGGAGTGGGGTCAGGGCTTCACAGATACGCAGTATTTT. It translates to CASREWGQGFTDTQYF.

The genes are TRBV3-1 (or the pseudogene TRBV3-2) and TRBJ2-6; TRBD1 matches 9 bases. The CDR3 contains 20 residues. Looked up from germline, CDR1 is LGHDT and CDR2 is YNNKEL (reference sequence). V dropped 3 bases and J dropped 0; count of bases not matched to a gene: 12. CDR3 sequence (DNA): TGTGCCAGCAGCCACACACGGTCGGGACAGGGCTACTCTGGGGCCAACGTCCTGACTTTC. Its translation is CASSHTRSGQGYSGANVLTF.

The chain has TRBV18 and TRBJ2-1; D may be TRBD1 (5 bases). V gave up 2 bases and J gave up 6 bases, with 8 bases separating them. The CDR3 sequence is 13 residues long. Germline CDR1 is KGHSH and CDR2 is LQKENI. The DNA for the CDR3 is TGTGCCAGCTCACCAACAGGCACCAATGAGCAGTTCTTC. It codes for CASSPTGTNEQFF.

The table lists this clone with a count of one. The chain is built from TRBV19 and TRBJ2-2; 8 nucleotides agree with TRBD2. The CDR3 sequence is 16 residues long. Trimming removed 5 bases from V and 4 bases from J; junction bases left unmatched: 9. Looked up from germline, CDR1 is LNHDA and CDR2 is SQIVND (reference sequence). This chain's CDR3 is CASSRTLAVITGELFF. The CDR3 nucleotides read TGTGCCAGTAGTCGCACACTAGCGGTTATCACCGGGGAGCTGTTTTTT. Combining the CDR3 with reference TRBV19 and TRBJ2-2 gives the whole variable domain DGGITQSPKYLFRKEGQNVTLSCEQNLNHDAMYWYRQDPGQGLRLIYYSQIVNDFQKGDIAEGYSVSREKKESFPLTVTSAQKNPTAFYLCASSRTLAVITGELFFGEGSRLTVL.

The rearrangement links TRBV7-2 to TRBJ1-2; no definite D call. CDR1 is SGHTA and CDR2 is FQGNSA in the germline V gene. The CDR3 length is 16 residues. The V and J ends lost 1 base and 8 bases respectively, with 20 bases between them. CDR3 bases: TGTGCCAGCAGCTTAGGTACTGACTCCTTCGGCGGGGGCTACACCTTC. Translated: CASSLGTDSFGGGYTF.

This clone appeared many times. The rearrangement uses TRBV2 and TRBJ2-2; 7 bases line up with TRBD1. Germline CDR1 and CDR2: SNHLY and FYNNEI. V shed 10 bases, J shed 3 bases, and the junction held 2 bases outside the gene matches. The CDR3 is 12 residues long. For the CDR3, the DNA is TGTGCCACCACAGGGGACACCGGGGAGCTGTTTTTT. Its translation: CATTGDTGELFF.

The chain uses TRBV15 and TRBJ1-5; possibly TRBD1 for D (5 bases). The CDR3 loop spans 17 amino acids. The germline gives CDR1 LNHNV, CDR2 YYDKDF (reference sequence). With 4 bases removed from V and 1 base from J, the gap between germline ends came to 17 bases. CDR3 coding DNA: TGTGCCACCAGCACCGATCAGGGAGGAAGGAGCAATCAGCCCCAGCATTTT. Protein sequence: CATSTDQGGRSNQPQHF. Full variable domain (outside the CDR3, taken from reference TRBV15 and TRBJ1-5): DAMVIQNPRYQVTQFGKPVTLSCSQTLNHNVMYWYQQKSSQAPKLLFHYYDKDFNNEADTPDNFQSRRPNTSFCFLDIRSPGLGDTAMYLCATSTDQGGRSNQPQHFGDGTRLSIL.

The genes are TRBV24-1 and TRBJ2-4, with D perhaps TRBD2 (6 bases). V lost 3 bases to trimming and J lost 8 bases, with 16 bases between them. This CDR3 comprises 15 residues. CDR1 is KGHDR, CDR2 SFDVKD, per germline. The CDR3 DNA reads TGTGCCACCAGTGATAGTTCCCCCTCTAGCGACATTCAGTACTTC. Protein: CATSDSSPSSDIQYF.

This clone showed up just a few times. The V call is TRBV3-1 (or the pseudogene TRBV3-2), the J call TRBJ2-7; D possibly corresponds to TRBD1 (8 bases). In germline, CDR1 is LGHDT, CDR2 YNNKEL (reference sequence). This CDR3 has 17 amino acids. Trimming took off 0 bases at V and 7 bases at J, with 22 bases between the two ends. CDR3 sequence reads: CASSQEGGTGAPREQYF. CDR3 DNA sequence: TGTGCCAGCAGCCAAGAGGGGGGGACAGGAGCTCCCAGGGAGCAGTACTTC.

The chain joins TRBV7-2 to TRBJ2-7; tentative D call: TRBD1 (6 bases). This CDR3 contains 15 residues. V was trimmed by 1 base and J by 0 bases, leaving 10 bases between them. Germline CDR1 reads SGHTA; CDR2 reads FQGNSA. The CDR3 DNA follows: TGTGCCAGCAGCTTAGGTTGGACAGACTCCTACGAGCAGTACTTC. This translates into CASSLGWTDSYEQYF. The full variable domain, its missing parts supplied by reference TRBV7-2 and TRBJ2-7, is GAGVSQSPSNKVTEKGKDVELRCDPISGHTALYWYRQSLGQGLEFLIYFQGNSAPDKSGLPSDRFSAERTGGSVSTLTIQRTQQEDSAVYLCASSLGWTDSYEQYFGPGTRLTVT.

The rearrangement links TRBV9 to TRBJ2-1; D is uncertain. V dropped 6 bases and J dropped 6 bases, with 22 bases sitting between them. The CDR3 contains 16 residues. CDR1 and CDR2 from the germline V gene are SGDLS and YYNGEE. The CDR3 is CASTAGETRPLNEQFF. CDR3 sequence (DNA): TGTGCCAGCACCGCCGGCGAGACTCGGCCACTCAATGAGCAGTTCTTC.

This clone turned up a few times. The rearrangement uses TRBV3-1 (or the pseudogene TRBV3-2) and TRBJ1-3; D possibly corresponds to TRBD1 (6 bases). This CDR3 is built from 18 residues. Looked up from germline, CDR1 is LGHDT and CDR2 is YNNKEL (reference sequence). Trimming pared 1 base from V and 0 bases from J, leaving 16 bases between. The CDR3 reads CASSQGGPGHLSGNTIYF. DNA of the CDR3: TGTGCCAGCAGCCAAGGGGGACCGGGACACCTCTCTGGAAACACCATATATTTT.

The chain uses TRBV27 and TRBJ2-1; 11 nucleotides align to TRBD2. The CDR3 extends over 14 amino acids. After removal of 3 bases from V and 9 bases from J, the junction contained 4 bases not matched to a gene. Germline-derived CDR1 and CDR2 are MNHEY and SMNVEV (reference sequence). The CDR3 DNA follows: TGTGCCAGCAGTTTGCTAGCGGGAGGAGGTGAGCAGTTCTTC. Encoded protein: CASSLLAGGGEQFF.